A single sample gave rise to the 21 T cell receptor beta chains below, sequenced in a study of OX40 agonist ivuxolimab in advanced cancers. Data came from immunoSEQ multiplex PCR; TCRdb stores just in-frame clones and leaves some out. The table records fewer than 65,000 clones, around 90% of them present only once. Sequencing used CD4+ or CD8+ T cells sorted from blood, obtained in a trial of the OX40 agonist ivuxolimab. These receptors came from an adult with an advanced solid tumor such as melanoma, head and neck, liver or kidney cancer.

V is TRBV28 and J is TRBJ2-5; a weak D match, TRBD2 (5 bases). This CDR3 comprises 13 residues. Trimming removed 6 bases at V and 4 bases at J, with 12 bases between. Germline V CDR1 and CDR2: MDHEN, SYDVKM. In DNA, the CDR3 is TGTGCCAGCAGGGAACACCTAGCAGAGACCCAGTACTTC. The encoded protein is CASREHLAETQYF.

The chain carries TRBV19 and TRBJ2-3; no clear D. Germline V CDR1 and CDR2: LNHDA, SQIVND (reference sequence). Trimming removed 5 bases at V and 1 base at J, with 7 bases between. The CDR3 sequence is 13 residues long. As DNA, the CDR3 is TGTGCCAGTAGTTGGCAACGCACAGATACGCAGTATTTT. Translation gives CASSWQRTDTQYF.

This chain uses TRBV4-1 with TRBJ2-5, with a tentative D call TRBD1 (5 bases). CDR1 MGHRA and CDR2 YSYEKL come from the germline V gene. The CDR3 sequence is 16 residues long. Trimming cost V 0 bases and J 7 bases, with 18 bases left between them. The CDR3 DNA follows: TGCGCCAGCAGCCAAGATAATGCCTTACGTCAGGGGACCCAGTACTTC. It translates to CASSQDNALRQGTQYF.

The rearrangement links TRBV7-3 to TRBJ2-1, with 11 bases lining up with TRBD2. V shed 5 bases and J 7 bases; nucleotides not matched to a gene: 4. CDR1 is SGHTA and CDR2 is FQGTGA in the germline V gene. The CDR3 runs 14 residues. The chain's CDR3 is CASSAGTSGNEQFF. In DNA, the CDR3 is TGTGCCAGCAGCGCTGGGACTAGCGGTAATGAGCAGTTCTTC. The entire variable domain, with the rest obtained from reference TRBV7-3 and TRBJ2-1, is as follows: GAGVSQTPSNKVTEKGKYVELRCDPISGHTALYWYRQSLGQGPEFLIYFQGTGAADDSGLPNDRFFAVRPEGSVSTLKIQRTERGDSAVYLCASSAGTSGNEQFFGPGTRLTVL.

The chain employs TRBV30 and TRBJ2-7; D gene ambiguous. Between the trimmed V and J ends, which lost 1 base and 3 bases, there was a span of 7 bases. Germline V CDR1 and CDR2: GTSNPN, SVGIG (reference sequence). This CDR3 has 12 amino acids. The CDR3, as DNA: TGTGCCTGGAGTGGACAAATCTACGAGCAGTACTTC. It specifies CAWSGQIYEQYF.

The V gene is TRBV11-3, the J gene TRBJ1-3, with D perhaps matching TRBD1 (6 bases). The CDR3 has 15 amino acids. Germline V gene lookup returns CDR1 SGHNT and CDR2 YENEEA. Trimming took 5 bases from V and 0 from J, leaving 11 bases between them. The CDR3 spells CASSQGHGSGNTIYF. The CDR3 DNA follows: TGTGCCAGCAGCCAGGGACACGGCTCTGGAAACACCATATATTTT.

This clone was recorded once. The chain recombines TRBV28 with TRBJ1-1, with D tentatively TRBD1 (6 bases). V lost 5 bases and J lost 10, with 14 bases in between. Germline V gene data show CDR1 as MDHEN and CDR2 as SYDVKM. The CDR3 covers 12 residues. DNA of the CDR3: TGTGCCAGCAGTCAAGGGACATCGTCAGCTTTCTTT. Encoded protein: CASSQGTSSAFF.

This clone has just one count. V usage is TRBV7-2 and J usage is TRBJ2-2, with D unclear. This CDR3 is 14 amino acids long. Germline V gene lookup returns CDR1 SGHTA and CDR2 FQGNSA. V lost 4 bases and J 1 base, leaving 7 bases between the germline ends. CDR3 nucleotide sequence: TGTGCCAGCAGCTCACAGCTGAACACCGGGGAGCTGTTTTTT. Protein sequence: CASSSQLNTGELFF.

The chain recombines TRBV2 with TRBJ2-2, with 11 nucleotides matching TRBD2. The germline V gene encodes CDR1 SNHLY and CDR2 FYNNEI. CDR3 size: 16 residues. The ends lost 4 bases at V and 4 bases at J; junction bases unmatched: 5. The DNA for the CDR3 is TGTGCCAGCAGTGCTAGCGGGAGGTCGACCACCGGGGAGCTGTTTTTT. Protein: CASSASGRSTTGELFF.

Regarding this clone: Other DNA sequences of this sample code for an identical CDR3. The chain combines TRBV19 with TRBJ1-2, with a tentative D call TRBD1 (5 bases). V gave up 2 bases and J gave up 8 bases, with 9 bases separating them. Germline CDR1 LNHDA, CDR2 SQIVND (reference sequence). The CDR3 has 12 amino acids. CDR3 in DNA: TGTGCCAGTAGTATAAGGGGCGACGGCTACACCTTC. Its translation: CASSIRGDGYTF.

The rearrangement links TRBV18 to TRBJ2-3; 10 bases map to TRBD1. J was trimmed by 6 bases and V by 4 bases; bases with no gene match: 4. This CDR3 has 14 amino acids. The germline CDR1 and CDR2 sequences are KGHSH and LQKENI. In nucleotides, the CDR3 is TGTGCCAGCTCACGACAGGGGGCCCAGGATACGCAGTATTTT. Residues: CASSRQGAQDTQYF.

The genes are TRBV7-3 and TRBJ2-3, with 8 bases that match TRBD2. Germline V lookup: CDR1 SGHTA, CDR2 FQGTGA. CDR3 length: 17 amino acids. J gave up 4 bases and V 1 base, and 10 bases lay outside the gene matches. The CDR3 region is CASSLMGPAGVADTQYF. In nucleotides, the CDR3 is TGTGCCAGCAGCTTAATGGGACCAGCGGGAGTTGCAGATACGCAGTATTTT.

The chain links TRBV27 to TRBJ2-3; possible D gene TRBD1, 5 bases. V was shortened by 6 bases and J by 1 base, with 11 bases between the two germline ends. Germline lookup yields CDR1 MNHEY and CDR2 SMNVEV (reference sequence). This CDR3 region has 14 residues. The CDR3 loop reads CASRLGRGTDTQYF. CDR3 bases: TGTGCCAGCAGATTAGGCAGGGGCACAGATACGCAGTATTTT.

The V gene is TRBV7-3, the J gene TRBJ2-7; D call uncertain. Germline V gene data show CDR1 as SGHTA and CDR2 as FQGTGA. V was shortened by 3 bases and J by 6 bases, with 12 bases between the two germline ends. The CDR3 spans 13 residues. The CDR3 loop is CASSFQATLEQYF. CDR3 in DNA: TGTGCCAGCAGCTTTCAAGCCACCCTCGAGCAGTACTTC.

This clone was seen only a few times. J is TRBJ2-3 and V is TRBV27; 7 bases line up with TRBD2. With 2 bases clipped from V and 6 bases from J, the junction kept 11 bases outside the gene matches. The CDR3 totals 16 residues. Germline-derived CDR1 and CDR2 are MNHEY and SMNVEV (reference sequence). The CDR3 reads CASSLGGAGSHDTQYF. CDR3 DNA sequence: TGTGCCAGCAGTTTAGGGGGAGCGGGATCACACGATACGCAGTATTTT.

This clone was counted a single time. This chain connects TRBV28 to TRBJ2-7, with 7 bases matching TRBD2. The germline V gene encodes CDR1 MDHEN and CDR2 SYDVKM. The trim removed 5 bases at V and 2 bases at J, leaving 9 bases unmatched. The CDR3 covers 15 residues. The CDR3 loop reads CASSGGGGAAYEQYF. CDR3 in DNA: TGTGCCAGCAGTGGGGGGGGAGGGGCCGCCTACGAGCAGTACTTC.

This CDR3 reads CASSLNRGEAFF. The CDR3 nucleotides are TGTGCCAGCAGCTTAAATAGAGGGGAAGCTTTCTTT. J is TRBJ1-1 and V is TRBV7-2; D not resolved. Per the germline V gene, CDR1 is SGHTA and CDR2 is FQGNSA. V dropped 2 bases and J dropped 8 bases, with 9 bases sitting between them. CDR3 length equals 12 residues.

The J gene is TRBJ1-5, the V gene TRBV7-2; 7 bases fit TRBD1. Germline assignment: CDR1 SGHTA and CDR2 FQGNSA. V lost 5 bases to trimming and J lost 1 base; unmatched junction nucleotides: 8. The CDR3 sequence is 16 residues long. DNA for the CDR3: TGTGCCAGCAGCCGCTCAAGGGGGCCAAGCAATCAGCCCCAGCATTTT. Translated, it gives CASSRSRGPSNQPQHF.

The chain is built from TRBV5-1 and TRBJ1-2; 8 bases map to TRBD1. Germline loops: CDR1 SGHRS, CDR2 YFSETQ. Unmatched junction bases numbered 2, after V lost 0 bases and J lost 4 bases. CDR3 size: 14 residues. CDR3 DNA: TGCGCCAGCAGCTTGGCGACAGGGGTCTATGGCTACACCTTC. Protein sequence: CASSLATGVYGYTF.

The V gene is TRBV5-1, the J gene TRBJ2-1; 7 positions agree with TRBD2. V dropped 1 base and J dropped 5; count of bases not matched to a gene: 6. This CDR3 contains 15 residues. Looked up from germline, CDR1 is SGHRS and CDR2 is YFSETQ. Here the CDR3 reads CASSLSSSGHNEQFF. The CDR3 coding sequence is TGCGCCAGCAGCTTGAGCTCTAGCGGCCACAATGAGCAGTTCTTC.

V gene TRBV7-2 combines with J gene TRBJ2-5, with 8 positions matching TRBD2. Near its end, the DNA agrees better with TRBJ2-7, so the J call may be wrong. Looked up from germline, CDR1 is SGHTA and CDR2 is FQGNSA. The CDR3 contains 14 residues. The CDR3 is CASSLRSGSGEQYF. The CDR3 nucleotides are TGTGCCAGCAGCCTAAGAAGCGGGAGTGGCGAGCAGTACTTC.